Listed here are 27 T cell receptor beta chains from one sample, sequenced in a study of cytomegalovirus exposure and HLA in healthy donors. It was with 60 Vbeta and 13 Jbeta primers that the PCR ran. Libraries were prepared by immunoSEQ multiplex PCR; TCRdb keeps only in-frame clonotypes and omits some of them. The table records about 130,000 clones, 70% to 85% of them present only once. The sample was PBMCs. The origin of the receptors is a man aged 50 or older in good health and CMV-seronegative.

The chain's CDR3 is CASSLSRTGNQPQHF. The DNA for the CDR3 is TGTGCCAGCAGCTTGTCTCGGACAGGGAATCAGCCCCAGCATTTT. V is TRBV5-6 and J is TRBJ1-5, with 8 positions matching TRBD1. This CDR3 region has 15 residues. V shed 1 base and J 4 bases; nucleotides not matched to a gene: 4. Germline V lookup: CDR1 SGHDT, CDR2 YYEEEE.

J is TRBJ2-7 and V is TRBV27; D is unresolved. The end of the DNA fits TRBJ2-1 better, so the J call may be wrong. The CDR3 runs 14 residues. Germline V gene data show CDR1 as MNHEY and CDR2 as SMNVEV (reference sequence). The CDR3 loop is CASSFGGTDNEQFF. The CDR3 nucleotides are TGTGCCAGCAGTTTCGGCGGCACGGATAATGAGCAGTTCTTC.

This clone was seen more than once but under ten times. V gene TRBV6-1 combines with J gene TRBJ2-7; TRBD1 agrees at 7 bases. V shed 6 bases, J shed 4 bases, and the junction held 9 bases outside the gene matches. There are 14 residues in the CDR3. The germline V gene has CDR1 MNHNS and CDR2 SASEGT. The CDR3 is CASRYSGGVYEQYF. The CDR3 DNA reads as TGTGCCAGCAGGTATTCAGGGGGTGTTTACGAGCAGTACTTC.

The rearrangement links TRBV2 to TRBJ2-5, with D unresolved. V lost 6 bases and J 0 bases, leaving 5 bases between the germline ends. The length of the CDR3 is 12 residues. CDR1 and CDR2 (germline): SNHLY, FYNNEI. CDR3 sequence reads: CASRQHQETQYF. DNA of the CDR3: TGTGCCAGCAGACAGCACCAAGAGACCCAGTACTTC.

The rearrangement uses TRBV7-2 and TRBJ1-2; D remains ambiguous. From germline, CDR1 is SGHTA and CDR2 FQGNSA. V was pared by 0 bases and J by 4 bases, with 6 bases between. This CDR3 comprises 13 residues. The CDR3 reads CASSLASSYGYTF. The CDR3 DNA follows: TGTGCCAGCAGCTTAGCGTCCAGCTATGGCTACACCTTC. Based on the CDR3 plus reference TRBV7-2 and TRBJ1-2, the full variable domain is GAGVSQSPSNKVTEKGKDVELRCDPISGHTALYWYRQSLGQGLEFLIYFQGNSAPDKSGLPSDRFSAERTGGSVSTLTIQRTQQEDSAVYLCASSLASSYGYTFGSGTRLTVV.

The chain is built from TRBV2 and TRBJ2-7, with 7 positions matching TRBD1. The V gene end was trimmed by 7 bases and the J gene end by 3 bases; junction bases not matched to a gene: 6. The V gene's germline CDR1 is SNHLY and CDR2 FYNNEI. The CDR3 extends over 13 amino acids. The CDR3 here is CASKRGQDYEQYF. CDR3 coding DNA: TGTGCCAGCAAACGAGGACAGGACTACGAGCAGTACTTC.

The chain joins TRBV7-9 to TRBJ2-7; D uncertain. Trimming stripped 5 bases from V and 4 bases from J, with 12 bases between. Germline V gene lookup returns CDR1 SEHNR and CDR2 FQNEAQ (reference sequence). This CDR3 is 13 amino acids long. CDR3 DNA sequence: TGTGCCAGCAGCCTCCCCCAGGATTACGAGCAGTACTTC. Protein sequence: CASSLPQDYEQYF.

CDR3 protein: CASSQDWAVYGYTF. The CDR3 nucleotides are TGTGCCAGCAGCCAGGATTGGGCAGTCTATGGCTACACCTTC. The chain uses TRBV7-9 and TRBJ1-2; D gene unclear. Trimming took off 5 bases at V and 4 bases at J, with 14 bases between the two ends. Germline CDR1 reads SEHNR; CDR2 reads FQNEAQ (reference sequence). The CDR3 length is 14 residues.

J is TRBJ2-6 and V is TRBV5-1, with D perhaps matching TRBD2 (6 bases). CDR3 length: 17 amino acids. Trimming removed 4 bases from V and 0 bases from J, with 14 bases in between. CDR1 and CDR2 from the germline V gene are SGHRS and YFSETQ. The DNA of the CDR3 is TGCGCCAGCAGCCGGGACTCGACATTCTCTGGGGCCAACGTCCTGACTTTC. This sequence encodes CASSRDSTFSGANVLTF.

The genes are TRBV5-5 and TRBJ2-1; 8 bases fit TRBD1. Germline lookup yields CDR1 SGHKS and CDR2 YYEKEE (reference sequence). This CDR3 is built from 13 residues. Trimming took 0 bases from V and 7 from J; bases not matched to a gene: 0. The CDR3 region has the DNA TGTGCCAGCAGCTTGGGACAGGGGAATGAGCAGTTCTTC. Amino acids: CASSLGQGNEQFF. The full variable domain, rest sourced from reference TRBV5-5 and TRBJ2-1, is DAGVTQSPTHLIKTRGQQVTLRCSPISGHKSVSWYQQVLGQGPQFIFQYYEKEERGRGNFPDRFSARQFPNYSSELNVNALLLGDSALYLCASSLGQGNEQFFGPGTRLTVL.

This clone has a single count. The rearrangement uses TRBV7-9 and TRBJ2-7, with a weak D call TRBD2 (5 bases). This CDR3 region has 12 residues. V gave up 5 bases and J gave up 7 bases, with 12 bases separating them. Germline lookup yields CDR1 SEHNR and CDR2 FQNEAQ (reference sequence). CDR3 protein: CASSHGPGEQYF. The CDR3 DNA is TGTGCCAGCAGCCATGGACCGGGGGAGCAGTACTTC.

The chain uses TRBV4-2 and TRBJ2-3; 11 nucleotides agree with TRBD2. Germline V gives CDR1 LGHNA, CDR2 YNFKEQ. Losses at the gene ends were 0 bases for V and 6 bases for J; bases not matched to a gene: 8. The CDR3 covers 17 residues. In DNA, the CDR3 is TGTGCCAGCAGCCAAGAGTTAGCGGGGGGGACAGGGGATACGCAGTATTTT. Its protein product is CASSQELAGGTGDTQYF.

This clone was recorded a few times. A read error may produce the germline difference seen at one junction end. This chain links TRBV30 with TRBJ1-1, with D hard to call. CDR3 size: 11 residues. Germline loops: CDR1 GTSNPN, CDR2 SVGIG (reference sequence). The CDR3 coding sequence is TGTGCCTGGGGTGTGTCAGCTGAAGCTTTCTTT. It yields the protein CAWGVSAEAFF.

The chain is built from TRBV7-9 and TRBJ2-1; 9 bases are shared with TRBD1. This CDR3 has 16 amino acids. CDR1 SEHNR and CDR2 FQNEAQ come from the germline V gene (reference sequence). Germline trimming cut 2 bases from V and 4 bases from J; bases unmatched to any gene: 6. This chain's CDR3 is CASSLQQGAGYNEQFF. As DNA, the CDR3 is TGTGCCAGCAGCTTACAACAGGGGGCGGGGTACAATGAGCAGTTCTTC.

This rearrangement joins TRBV7-8 to TRBJ2-7; 12 bases fit TRBD2. In germline, CDR1 is SGHVS, CDR2 FQNEAQ. The CDR3 has 14 residues. Trimming removed 5 bases from V and 6 bases from J; junction bases left unmatched: 5. CDR3 coding DNA: TGTGCCAGCAGCAGCTGGACTAGCGGGGTCGAGCAGTACTTC. The encoded protein is CASSSWTSGVEQYF.

V and J are TRBV19 and TRBJ2-3; 14 bases are shared with TRBD2. The germline V gene encodes CDR1 LNHDA and CDR2 SQIVND (reference sequence). The CDR3 has 17 residues. V shed 5 bases, J shed 3 bases, and the junction held 7 bases outside the gene matches. The CDR3 is CASSERTSGGRTDTQYF. The CDR3 bases are TGTGCCAGTAGTGAACGGACTAGCGGGGGGAGAACAGATACGCAGTATTTT.

The CDR3 DNA reads TGTGCCAGCAGCTTTCCTAGCGGGGGAGGCACAGATACGCAGTATTTT. It encodes CASSFPSGGGTDTQYF. The J gene is TRBJ2-3, the V gene TRBV7-8, with TRBD2 matching 10 bases. CDR3 length: 16 residues. The germline CDR1 and CDR2 sequences are SGHVS and FQNEAQ. V shed 3 bases, J shed 1 base, and the junction held 4 bases outside the gene matches.

This clone was observed a single time. V gene TRBV4-1 combines with J gene TRBJ2-3; 7 bases map to TRBD2. Germline-derived CDR1 and CDR2 are MGHRA and YSYEKL. V was pared by 6 bases and J by 5 bases, with 11 bases of the junction left unmatched. The CDR3 totals 15 residues. The CDR3, as DNA: TGCGCCAGCAGACAGACTGCATCGGGGGGAGATACGCAGTATTTT. It codes for CASRQTASGGDTQYF.

The rearrangement links TRBV27 to TRBJ2-7, with 8 bases fitting TRBD1. CDR1 is MNHEY, CDR2 SMNVEV, per germline (reference sequence). The CDR3 is 15 residues long. The junction had 17 bases not matched to a gene; V was cut back by 5 bases and J by 11 bases. The CDR3 protein is CASSQTGTGRNEEYF. CDR3 DNA sequence: TGTGCCAGCAGTCAGACCGGGACAGGCAGGAACGAAGAGTACTTC.

The chain employs TRBV30 and TRBJ2-7; a weak D match, TRBD2 (5 bases). Germline V lookup: CDR1 GTSNPN, CDR2 SVGIG (reference sequence). This CDR3 has 13 residues. V lost 1 base to trimming and J lost 6 bases, with 13 bases between them. Written as DNA, the CDR3 is TGTGCCTGGAGTGGAGGGAATACCCCCGAGCAGTACTTC. Protein product: CAWSGGNTPEQYF.

This clone was recorded only once. The rearrangement uses TRBV15 and TRBJ2-1, with TRBD2 identical over 7 bases. CDR1 and CDR2 from the germline V gene are LNHNV and YYDKDF (reference sequence). This CDR3 region has 20 residues. Unmatched junction bases numbered 14, after V lost 0 bases and J lost 0 bases. This CDR3 reads CATSRESLGGEGSSYNEQFF. CDR3 coding DNA: TGTGCCACCAGCAGAGAGTCCCTCGGCGGGGAGGGTAGCTCCTACAATGAGCAGTTCTTC.

CDR3 nucleotides: TGCGCCAGCAGCACGGGACATACGAACACCGGGGAGCTGTTTTTT. Translation: CASSTGHTNTGELFF. The rearrangement uses TRBV5-1 and TRBJ2-2, with D maybe TRBD1 (6 bases). The V and J ends lost 4 bases and 0 bases respectively, with 10 bases between them. The CDR3 runs 15 residues. In germline, CDR1 is SGHRS, CDR2 YFSETQ.

The chain employs TRBV19 and TRBJ1-6; D not resolved. CDR1 and CDR2 from the germline V gene are LNHDA and SQIVND (reference sequence). The CDR3 is 13 amino acids. V was trimmed by 5 bases and J by 7 bases, leaving 9 bases between them. CDR3 in DNA: TGTGCCAGTAGTCAGTCCCCCAATTCACCCCTCCACTTT. Its translation is CASSQSPNSPLHF.

This chain links TRBV4-2 with TRBJ2-1; D may be TRBD2 (5 bases). CDR3 length: 17 amino acids. V lost 2 bases and J lost 1, with 15 bases in between. Germline V lookup: CDR1 LGHNA, CDR2 YNFKEQ. The chain's CDR3 is CASSQRFGERSYNEQFF. CDR3 DNA sequence: TGTGCCAGCAGCCAACGTTTCGGGGAAAGGTCCTACAATGAGCAGTTCTTC.

The chain uses TRBV6-4 and TRBJ2-2; TRBD1 might be the D (6 bases). This CDR3 comprises 13 residues. Deletions cut 4 bases from V and 4 bases from J, with 7 bases between. Germline V gives CDR1 MRHNA, CDR2 SNTAGT. The CDR3 loop is CASSGGPTGELFF. Written as DNA, the CDR3 is TGTGCCAGCAGTGGGGGGCCCACCGGGGAGCTGTTTTTT.

The gene calls are TRBV7-2 and TRBJ1-2; a weak D match, TRBD1 (6 bases). This CDR3 region has 15 residues. The germline V gene encodes CDR1 SGHTA and CDR2 FQGNSA. V shed 1 base and J shed 2 bases, with 11 bases lying between them. The CDR3 DNA reads as TGTGCCAGCAGCTTAGGCAGGGGTCTCAACTATGGCTACACCTTC. Translating gives CASSLGRGLNYGYTF.

This chain links TRBV6-5 with TRBJ2-2, with D maybe TRBD1 (5 bases). The CDR3 covers 15 residues. The germline V gene encodes CDR1 MNHEY and CDR2 SVGAGI. V lost 4 bases to trimming and J lost 4 bases, with 13 bases between them. CDR3 nucleotides: TGTGCCAGCAGTTTAGAAGGACACGGCACCGGGGAGCTGTTTTTT. Protein product: CASSLEGHGTGELFF.